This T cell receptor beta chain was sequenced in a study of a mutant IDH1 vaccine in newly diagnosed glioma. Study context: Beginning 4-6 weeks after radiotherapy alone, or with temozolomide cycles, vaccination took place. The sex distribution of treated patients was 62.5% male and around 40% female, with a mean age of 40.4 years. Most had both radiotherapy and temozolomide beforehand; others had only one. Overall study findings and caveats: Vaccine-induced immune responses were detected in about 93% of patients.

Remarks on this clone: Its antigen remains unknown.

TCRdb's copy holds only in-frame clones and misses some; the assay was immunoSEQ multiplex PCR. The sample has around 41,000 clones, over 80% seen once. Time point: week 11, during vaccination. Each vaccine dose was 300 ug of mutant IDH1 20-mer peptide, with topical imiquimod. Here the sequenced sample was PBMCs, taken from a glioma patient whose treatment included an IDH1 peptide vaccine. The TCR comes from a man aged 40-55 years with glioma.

Here the CDR3 DNA reads TGTGCCAGCAGCTGGACCGAGGCGACTGAAGCTTTCTTT. It codes for CASSWTEATEAFF. The chain employs TRBV28 and TRBJ1-1; D not certain. This CDR3 spans 13 amino acids. Trimming pared 6 bases from V and 5 bases from J, leaving 13 bases between. Germline values: CDR1 MDHEN, CDR2 SYDVKM.